The 2 T cell receptor beta chains presented below share a single source sample, sequenced in a study of blood T cell repertoires in COVID-19. Libraries were prepared by immunoSEQ multiplex PCR; TCRdb keeps only in-frame clonotypes and omits some of them. Among almost 350,000 clones listed, approximately 90% were seen once. The sample was peripheral blood. These receptors originate from a woman aged 60-75 years with COVID-19, enrolled during active disease.

V usage is TRBV28 and J usage is TRBJ2-1; D possibly corresponds to TRBD1 (6 bases). This CDR3 has 15 residues. V was cut by 6 bases and J by 0 bases, with 12 bases left in between. In germline, CDR1 is MDHEN, CDR2 SYDVKM. CDR3 sequence reads: CASRLRGGSYNEQFF. The CDR3 DNA is TGTGCCAGCAGACTCAGAGGGGGCTCCTACAATGAGCAGTTCTTC.

The gene calls are TRBV2 and TRBJ1-1, with 7 bases aligning to TRBD1. CDR1 is SNHLY and CDR2 is FYNNEI in the germline V gene. V trimming: 4 bases; J trimming: 8 bases; junction bases outside the gene matches: 7. CDR3 length equals 13 residues. Written as DNA, the CDR3 is TGTGCCAGCAGTGGGGGGAGGACAGGAGAAGCTTTCTTT. Protein sequence: CASSGGRTGEAFF.